This T cell receptor (beta chain) originates from a study of blood T cell repertoires in COVID-19 (dated by TCRdb to about 2020). For the study in its entirety: Samples covering the acute and convalescent phases of COVID-19 were provided by collaborators in the United States, Italy and Spain. The prospective study material was composed of cDNA or gDNA derived from T cells, B-cell-depleted T cells, or PBMCs. Subjects who had been exposed to COVID-19, were actively infected with it, or had recovered from it provided the deeply sampled blood TCRbeta repertoires that made up the dataset. The repertoires were released in a freely available public database intended as a resource for research on the immune response to SARS-CoV-2. Samples were obtained from the ongoing ImmuneRACE study (first 160 participants) and from 1,254 subjects provided by 6 global collaborators. The sample metadata nearly always contained a de-identified subject ID, COVID-19 status, age in years and sex. Where available, HLA class I and class II types were obtained from metadata supplied by the sample provider rather than from assay-based typing. General conclusions and limits of the study: How much clinical and demographic metadata was included differed by source and by participant, and the metadata was provided uncurated.

TCRbeta CDR3 regions were amplified from genomic DNA by means of the immunoSEQ Assay, a bias-controlled multiplex PCR. Per the original workflow: The number of nucleated cells in each sample was estimated from the amplification of reference gene primers within the assay. To quantify the absolute abundance of each unique TCRbeta CDR3 rearrangement, sequence reads were collapsed and filtered. For each sample, productive Simpson clonality was calculated by taking the square root of Simpson's diversity index across productive rearrangements. TCRdb carries this immuneACCESS record with in-frame sequences only. Its versions omit some clonotypes, under half of them owing to an unresolved V gene in the studies checked, with the rest unexplained. From that table come the V and J calls and clone size; the DNA was used to work out D and trimming. Present in this sample are 220,000 or so clones, around 81% of which were seen just once. Of the sample, approximately 2.9% falls within the top ten clones.

This clone has only a few counts. There is no known antigen for this receptor. No much larger clonotype is one base removed from it; base qualities were not supplied. A second Seattle source provided samples from volunteer blood donors who had recovered from COVID-19. The collaborating institutions used their own protocols to collect whole blood in K2EDTA tubes. For TCRbeta analysis, collaborators shipped samples in one of three forms: frozen whole blood, isolated PBMCs, or DNA extracted from either of those sample types. The CDR3, from cysteine to phenylalanine, totals 14 residues. Here the CDR3 DNA is all that survives: 42 bases in frame from base 1. Reading the germline V gene gives CDR1 SGHAT and CDR2 FQNNGV. V loses 2 bases, J loses 7 bases, and the germline ends lie 11 bases apart.

The sequenced material came from peripheral blood. This chain joins TRBV11-2 to TRBJ1-4, and the D gene may be TRBD1, 5 bases matching. The receptor comes from a woman aged 25 to 39 who had recovered from COVID-19. In nucleotide form, the sequence is TGTGCCAGCAGCTTACCAGGGATCAGTGAAAAACTGTTTTTT. It is translated as CASSLPGISEKLFF.